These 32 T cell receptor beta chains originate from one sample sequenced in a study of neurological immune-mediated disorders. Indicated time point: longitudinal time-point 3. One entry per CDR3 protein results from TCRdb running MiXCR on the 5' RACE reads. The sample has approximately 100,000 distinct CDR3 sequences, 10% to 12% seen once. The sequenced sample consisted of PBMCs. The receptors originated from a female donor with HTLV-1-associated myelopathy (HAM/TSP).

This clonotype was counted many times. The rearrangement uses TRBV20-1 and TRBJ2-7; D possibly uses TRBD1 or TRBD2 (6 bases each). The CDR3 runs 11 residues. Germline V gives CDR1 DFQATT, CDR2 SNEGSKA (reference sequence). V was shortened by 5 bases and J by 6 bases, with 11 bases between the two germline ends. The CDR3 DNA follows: TGCAGTGCTGAGGGGGGACGCGAGCAGTACTTC. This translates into CSAEGGREQYF.

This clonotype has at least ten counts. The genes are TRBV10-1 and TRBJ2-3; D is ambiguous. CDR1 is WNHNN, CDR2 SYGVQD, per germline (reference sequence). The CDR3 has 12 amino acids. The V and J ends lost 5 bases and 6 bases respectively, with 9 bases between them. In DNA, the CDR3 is TGCGCCAGCAGTCCTTCCGGGGATACGCAGTATTTT. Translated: CASSPSGDTQYF.

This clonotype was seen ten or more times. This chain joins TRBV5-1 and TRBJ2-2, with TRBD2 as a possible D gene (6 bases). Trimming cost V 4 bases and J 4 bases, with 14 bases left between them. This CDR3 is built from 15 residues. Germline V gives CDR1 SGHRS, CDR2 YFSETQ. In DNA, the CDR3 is TGCGCCAGCAGCCGAGGAGGGGATCTCACCGGGGAGCTGTTTTTT. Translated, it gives CASSRGGDLTGELFF.

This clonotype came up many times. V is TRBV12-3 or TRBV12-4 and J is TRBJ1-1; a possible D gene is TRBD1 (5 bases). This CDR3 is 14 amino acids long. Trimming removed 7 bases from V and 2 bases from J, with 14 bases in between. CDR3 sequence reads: CASKKRGGNTEAFF. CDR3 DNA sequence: TGTGCCAGCAAAAAAAGGGGAGGTAACACTGAAGCTTTCTTT.

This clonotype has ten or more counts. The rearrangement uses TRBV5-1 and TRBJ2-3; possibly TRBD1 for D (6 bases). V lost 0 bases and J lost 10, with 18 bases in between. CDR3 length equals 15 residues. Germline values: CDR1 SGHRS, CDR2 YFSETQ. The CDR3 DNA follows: TGCGCCAGCAGCTTGGGCGACAGGCCGTCCGGGGCGCAGTATTTT. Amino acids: CASSLGDRPSGAQYF.

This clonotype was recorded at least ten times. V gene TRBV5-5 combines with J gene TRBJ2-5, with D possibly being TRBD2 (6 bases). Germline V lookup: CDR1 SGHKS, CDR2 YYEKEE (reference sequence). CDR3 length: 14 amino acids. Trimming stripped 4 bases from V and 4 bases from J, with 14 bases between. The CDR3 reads CASSAPQGLETQYF. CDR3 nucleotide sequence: TGTGCCAGCAGCGCTCCCCAGGGACTAGAGACCCAGTACTTC.

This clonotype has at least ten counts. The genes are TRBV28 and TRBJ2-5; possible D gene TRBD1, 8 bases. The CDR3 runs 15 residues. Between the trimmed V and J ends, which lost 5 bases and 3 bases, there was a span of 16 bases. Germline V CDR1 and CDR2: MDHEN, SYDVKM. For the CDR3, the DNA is TGTGCCAGCAGTCTACAGGGGGGGCTAAAAGAGACCCAGTACTTC. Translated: CASSLQGGLKETQYF.

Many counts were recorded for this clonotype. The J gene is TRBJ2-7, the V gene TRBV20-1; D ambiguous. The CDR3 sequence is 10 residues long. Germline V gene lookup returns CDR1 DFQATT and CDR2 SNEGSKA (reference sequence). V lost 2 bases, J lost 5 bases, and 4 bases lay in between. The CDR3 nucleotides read TGCAGTGCTAGACGGGACGAGCAGTACTTC. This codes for CSARRDEQYF.

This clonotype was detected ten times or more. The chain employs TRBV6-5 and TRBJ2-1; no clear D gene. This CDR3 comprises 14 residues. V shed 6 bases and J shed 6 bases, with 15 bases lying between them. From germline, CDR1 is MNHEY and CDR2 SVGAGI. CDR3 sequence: CASRLPNESNEQFF. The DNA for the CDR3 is TGTGCCAGCAGGCTTCCTAATGAGTCCAATGAGCAGTTCTTC.

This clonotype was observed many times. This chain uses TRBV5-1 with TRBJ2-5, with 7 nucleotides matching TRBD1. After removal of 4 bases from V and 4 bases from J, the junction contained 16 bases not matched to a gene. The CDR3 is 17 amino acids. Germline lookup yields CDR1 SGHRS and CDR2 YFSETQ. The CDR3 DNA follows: TGCGCCAGCAGCCCCACTTCAACAGGGGCCGTAGGAGAGACCCAGTACTTC. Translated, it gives CASSPTSTGAVGETQYF. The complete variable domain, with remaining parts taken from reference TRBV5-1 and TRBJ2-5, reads KAGVTQTPRYLIKTRGQQVTLSCSPISGHRSVSWYQQTPGQGLQFLFEYFSETQRNKGNFPGRFSGRQFSNSRSEMNVSTLELGDSALYLCASSPTSTGAVGETQYFGPGTRLLVL.

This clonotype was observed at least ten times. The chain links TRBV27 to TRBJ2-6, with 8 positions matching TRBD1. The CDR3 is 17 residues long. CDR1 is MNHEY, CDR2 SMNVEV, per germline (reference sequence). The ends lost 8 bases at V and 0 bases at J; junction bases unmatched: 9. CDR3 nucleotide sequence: TGTGCCAGCTCTTCACAGGGGGTCAGCTCTGGGGCCAACGTCCTGACTTTC. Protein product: CASSSQGVSSGANVLTF.

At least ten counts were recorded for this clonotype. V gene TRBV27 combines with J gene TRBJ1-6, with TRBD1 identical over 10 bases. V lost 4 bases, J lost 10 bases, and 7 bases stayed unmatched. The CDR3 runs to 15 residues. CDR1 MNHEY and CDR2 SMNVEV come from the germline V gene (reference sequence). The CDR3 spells CASSSPGTGASPLHF. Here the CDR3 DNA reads TGTGCCAGCAGTTCGCCCGGGACAGGGGCCTCACCCCTCCACTTT.

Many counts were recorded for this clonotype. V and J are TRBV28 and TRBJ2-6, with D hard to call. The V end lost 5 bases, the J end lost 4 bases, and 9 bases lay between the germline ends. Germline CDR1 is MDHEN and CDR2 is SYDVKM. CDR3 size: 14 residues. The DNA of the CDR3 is TGTGCCAGCAGTCAGTTGTCCGGGGCCAACGTCCTGACTTTC. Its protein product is CASSQLSGANVLTF.

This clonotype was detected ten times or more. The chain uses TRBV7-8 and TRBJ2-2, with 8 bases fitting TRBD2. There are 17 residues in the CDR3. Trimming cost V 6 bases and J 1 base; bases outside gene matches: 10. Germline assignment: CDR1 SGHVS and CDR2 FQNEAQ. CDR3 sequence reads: CASSRYTSGLNTGELFF. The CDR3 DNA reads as TGTGCCAGCAGTCGGTACACTAGCGGACTGAACACCGGGGAGCTGTTTTTT.

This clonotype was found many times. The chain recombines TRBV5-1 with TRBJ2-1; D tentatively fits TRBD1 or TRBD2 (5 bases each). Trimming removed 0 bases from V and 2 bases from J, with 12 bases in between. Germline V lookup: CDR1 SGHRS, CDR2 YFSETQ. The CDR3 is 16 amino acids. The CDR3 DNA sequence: TGCGCCAGCAGCTTGGTTAAAGGGACCACCTACAATGAGCAGTTCTTC. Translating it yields CASSLVKGTTYNEQFF.

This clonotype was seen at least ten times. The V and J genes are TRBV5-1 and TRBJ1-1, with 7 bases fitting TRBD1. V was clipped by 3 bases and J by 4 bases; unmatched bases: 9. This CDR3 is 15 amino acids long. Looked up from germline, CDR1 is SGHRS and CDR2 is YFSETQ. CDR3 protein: CASSSHTGESTEAFF. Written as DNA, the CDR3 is TGCGCCAGCAGCTCTCACACAGGGGAGAGCACTGAAGCTTTCTTT. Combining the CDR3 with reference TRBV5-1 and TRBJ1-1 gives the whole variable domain KAGVTQTPRYLIKTRGQQVTLSCSPISGHRSVSWYQQTPGQGLQFLFEYFSETQRNKGNFPGRFSGRQFSNSRSEMNVSTLELGDSALYLCASSSHTGESTEAFFGQGTRLTVV.

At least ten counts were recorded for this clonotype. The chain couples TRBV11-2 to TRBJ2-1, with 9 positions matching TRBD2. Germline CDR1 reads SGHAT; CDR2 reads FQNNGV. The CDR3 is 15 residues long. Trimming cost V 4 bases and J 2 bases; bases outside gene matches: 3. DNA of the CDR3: TGTGCCAGCAGCTCCCTAGCGGGGCCCTACAATGAGCAGTTCTTC. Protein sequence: CASSSLAGPYNEQFF.

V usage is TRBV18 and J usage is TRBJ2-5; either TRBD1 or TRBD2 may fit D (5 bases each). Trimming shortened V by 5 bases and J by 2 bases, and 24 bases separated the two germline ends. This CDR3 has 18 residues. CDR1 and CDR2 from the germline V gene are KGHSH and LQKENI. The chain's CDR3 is CASSFGTIPGTAQETQYF. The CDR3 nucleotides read TGTGCCAGCTCATTCGGAACTATCCCCGGGACGGCGCAAGAGACCCAGTACTTC.

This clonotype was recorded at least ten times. CDR3 in DNA: TGTGCCAGCAGCCCCCTAGCCAGTAACACTGAAGCTTTCTTT. The encoded protein is CASSPLASNTEAFF. The rearrangement uses TRBV3-1 and TRBJ1-1; D is ambiguous. V shed 4 bases and J shed 2 bases, with 11 bases lying between them. In germline, CDR1 is LGHDT, CDR2 YNNKEL (reference sequence). The length of the CDR3 is 14 residues.

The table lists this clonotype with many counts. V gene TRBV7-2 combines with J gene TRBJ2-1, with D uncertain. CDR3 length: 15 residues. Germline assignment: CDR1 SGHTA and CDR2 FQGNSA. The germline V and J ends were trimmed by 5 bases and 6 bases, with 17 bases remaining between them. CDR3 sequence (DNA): TGTGCCAGCAGCCAGGACCAGGAACACTTCAATGAGCAGTTCTTC. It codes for CASSQDQEHFNEQFF.

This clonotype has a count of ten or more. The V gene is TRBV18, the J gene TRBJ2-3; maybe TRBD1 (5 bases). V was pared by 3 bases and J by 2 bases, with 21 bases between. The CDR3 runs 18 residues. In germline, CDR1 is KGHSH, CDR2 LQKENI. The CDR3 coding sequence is TGTGCCAGCTCACCCTACCCGTCTCAGGGTGTTACCACAGATACGCAGTATTTT. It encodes CASSPYPSQGVTTDTQYF.

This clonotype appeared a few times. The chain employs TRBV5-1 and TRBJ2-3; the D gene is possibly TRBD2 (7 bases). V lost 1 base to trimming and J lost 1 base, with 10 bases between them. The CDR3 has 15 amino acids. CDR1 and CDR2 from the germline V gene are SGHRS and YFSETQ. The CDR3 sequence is CASSLWGGCTDTQYF. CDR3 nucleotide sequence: TGCGCCAGCAGCTTGTGGGGGGGCTGCACAGATACGCAGTATTTT.

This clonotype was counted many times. CDR3 bases: TGTGCCAGCAGCTTGGGACAGGGATCACCCCTCCACTTT. Translation: CASSLGQGSPLHF. This chain links TRBV5-6 with TRBJ1-6; 7 nucleotides match TRBD1. The J segment lost 10 bases and the V segment lost 0 bases, leaving 1 base of the junction unmatched. CDR3 length: 13 residues. Germline loops: CDR1 SGHDT, CDR2 YYEEEE.

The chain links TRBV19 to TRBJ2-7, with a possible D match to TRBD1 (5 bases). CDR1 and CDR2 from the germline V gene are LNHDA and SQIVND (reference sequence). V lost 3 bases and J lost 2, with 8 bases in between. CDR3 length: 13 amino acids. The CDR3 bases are TGTGCCAGTAGTATCACAGGAGCCTACGAGCAGTACTTC. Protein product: CASSITGAYEQYF.

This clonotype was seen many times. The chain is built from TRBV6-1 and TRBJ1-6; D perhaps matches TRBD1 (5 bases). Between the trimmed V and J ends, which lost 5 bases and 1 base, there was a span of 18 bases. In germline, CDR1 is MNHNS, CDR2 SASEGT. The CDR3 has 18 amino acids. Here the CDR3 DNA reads TGTGCCAGCAGTCGGGGGATGACAGATAGATCCTATAATTCACCCCTCCACTTT. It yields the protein CASSRGMTDRSYNSPLHF.

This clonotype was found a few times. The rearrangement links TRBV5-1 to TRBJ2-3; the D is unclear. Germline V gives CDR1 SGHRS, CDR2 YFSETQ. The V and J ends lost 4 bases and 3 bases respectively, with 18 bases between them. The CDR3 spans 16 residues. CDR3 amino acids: CASSTGGASRTDTQYF. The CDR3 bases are TGCGCCAGCAGCACCGGCGGTGCTAGTCGGACAGATACGCAGTATTTT.

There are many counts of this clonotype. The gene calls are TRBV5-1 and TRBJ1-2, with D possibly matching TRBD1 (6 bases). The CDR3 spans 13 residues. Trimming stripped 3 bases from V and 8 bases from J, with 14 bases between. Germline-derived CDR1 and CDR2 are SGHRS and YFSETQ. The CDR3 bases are TGCGCCAGCAGCTGGACAGTTTTTGACGGCTACACCTTC. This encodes CASSWTVFDGYTF.

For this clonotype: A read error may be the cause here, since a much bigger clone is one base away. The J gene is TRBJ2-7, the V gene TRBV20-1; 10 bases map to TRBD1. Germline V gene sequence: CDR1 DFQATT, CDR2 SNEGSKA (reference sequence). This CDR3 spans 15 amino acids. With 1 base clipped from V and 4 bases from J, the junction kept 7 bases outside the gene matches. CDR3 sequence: CSARGLDRGIYEQYF. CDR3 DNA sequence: TGCAGTGCTAGAGGGCTGGACAGGGGGATTTACGAGCAGTACTTC.

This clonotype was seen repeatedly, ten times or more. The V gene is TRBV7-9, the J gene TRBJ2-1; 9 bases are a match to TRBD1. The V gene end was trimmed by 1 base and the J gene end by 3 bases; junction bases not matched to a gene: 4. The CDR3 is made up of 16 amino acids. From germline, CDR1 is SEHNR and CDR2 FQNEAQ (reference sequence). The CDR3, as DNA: TGTGCCAGCAGCTTAGGGCACAGGGGGCTCTACAATGAGCAGTTCTTC. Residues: CASSLGHRGLYNEQFF.

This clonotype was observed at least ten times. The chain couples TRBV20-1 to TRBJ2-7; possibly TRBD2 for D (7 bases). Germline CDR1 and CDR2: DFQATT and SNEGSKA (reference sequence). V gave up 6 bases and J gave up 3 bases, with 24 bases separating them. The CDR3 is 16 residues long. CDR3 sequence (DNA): TGCAGTGCCACAACCCAAGGGAGGGGGGGGTTCTACGAGCAGTACTTC. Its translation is CSATTQGRGGFYEQYF.

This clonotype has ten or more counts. The CDR3 sequence: CATSRGTEAFF. For the CDR3, the DNA is TGTGCCACCTCGAGGGGTACTGAAGCTTTCTTT. The chain is built from TRBV24-1 and TRBJ1-1, with D perhaps TRBD1 (5 bases). The CDR3 has 11 residues. Germline V gives CDR1 KGHDR, CDR2 SFDVKD. V gave up 9 bases and J gave up 5 bases, with 9 bases separating them.

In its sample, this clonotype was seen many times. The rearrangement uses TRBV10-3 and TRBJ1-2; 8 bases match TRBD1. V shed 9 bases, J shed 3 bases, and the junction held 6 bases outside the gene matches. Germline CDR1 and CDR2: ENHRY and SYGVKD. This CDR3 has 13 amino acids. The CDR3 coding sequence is TGTGCCATTGGACAGGGTAATTACTATGGCTACACCTTC. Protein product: CAIGQGNYYGYTF.